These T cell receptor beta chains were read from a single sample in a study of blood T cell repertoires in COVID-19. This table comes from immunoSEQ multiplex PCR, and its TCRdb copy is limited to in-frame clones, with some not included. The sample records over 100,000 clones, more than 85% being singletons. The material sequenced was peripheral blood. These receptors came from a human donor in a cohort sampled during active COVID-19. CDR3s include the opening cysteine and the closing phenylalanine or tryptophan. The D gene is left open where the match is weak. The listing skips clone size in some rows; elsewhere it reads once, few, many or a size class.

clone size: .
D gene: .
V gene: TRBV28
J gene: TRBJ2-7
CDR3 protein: CASRIRNRNGGEEQYF
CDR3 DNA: TGTGCCAGCAGGATTAGAAACAGGAACGGTGGGGAAGAGCAGTACTTC

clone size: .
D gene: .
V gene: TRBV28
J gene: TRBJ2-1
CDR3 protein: CASSAAGAANEQFF
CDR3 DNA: TGTGCCAGCAGTGCCGCTGGAGCGGCCAATGAGCAGTTCTTC

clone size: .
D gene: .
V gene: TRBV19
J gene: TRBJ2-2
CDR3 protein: CASIGPPSGELFF
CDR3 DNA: TGTGCCAGTATTGGGCCCCCCAGCGGGGAGCTGTTTTTT

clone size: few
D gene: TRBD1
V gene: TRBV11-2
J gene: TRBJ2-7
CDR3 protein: CASSAGTGGLPSYEQYF
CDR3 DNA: TGTGCCAGCAGCGCCGGGACAGGGGGCCTACCCTCCTACGAGCAGTACTTC

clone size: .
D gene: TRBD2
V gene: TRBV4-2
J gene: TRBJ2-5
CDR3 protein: CASSRVGLAGGETQYF
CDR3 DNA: TGTGCCAGCAGCCGCGTGGGACTAGCGGGGGGTGAGACCCAGTACTTC

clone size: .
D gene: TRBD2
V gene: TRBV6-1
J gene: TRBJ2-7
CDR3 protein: CASSELVGLAGDEQYF
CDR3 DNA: TGTGCCAGCAGTGAACTCGTAGGACTAGCGGGAGACGAGCAGTACTTC

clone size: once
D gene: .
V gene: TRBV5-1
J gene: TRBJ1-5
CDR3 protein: CASSFNRPQPQHF
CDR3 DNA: TGCGCCAGCAGCTTTAACAGGCCCCAGCCCCAGCATTTT

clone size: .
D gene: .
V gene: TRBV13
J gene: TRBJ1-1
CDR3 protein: CASSPQVSTEAFF
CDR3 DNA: TGTGCCAGCAGCCCTCAGGTATCCACTGAAGCTTTCTTT

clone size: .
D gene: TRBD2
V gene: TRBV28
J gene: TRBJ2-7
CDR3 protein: CASSPILAGGLYEQYF
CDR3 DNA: TGTGCCAGCAGCCCGATACTAGCGGGAGGACTCTACGAGCAGTACTTC

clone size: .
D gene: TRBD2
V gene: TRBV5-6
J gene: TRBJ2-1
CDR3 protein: CASSYTSGRAVNEQFF
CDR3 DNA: TGTGCCAGCAGTTATACTAGCGGGAGGGCCGTGAATGAGCAGTTCTTC

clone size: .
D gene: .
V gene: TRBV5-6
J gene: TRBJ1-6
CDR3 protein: CASSLGPGSPLHF
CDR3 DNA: TGTGCCAGCAGCTTGGGTCCCGGGTCCCCCCTCCACTTT

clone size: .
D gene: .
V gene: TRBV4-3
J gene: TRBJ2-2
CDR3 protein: CASSQENLGAGELFF
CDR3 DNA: TGCGCCAGCAGCCAAGAAAATTTAGGGGCCGGGGAGCTGTTTTTT

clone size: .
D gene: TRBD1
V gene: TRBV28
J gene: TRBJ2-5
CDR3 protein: CASSLGQEETQYF
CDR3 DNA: TGTGCCAGCAGTCTCGGACAGGAGGAGACCCAGTACTTC

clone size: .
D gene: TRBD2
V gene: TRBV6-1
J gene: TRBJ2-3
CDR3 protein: CASSEMRLAGLTLTDTQYF
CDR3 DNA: TGTGCCAGCAGTGAGATGAGACTAGCGGGCCTGACCCTCACAGATACGCAGTATTTT

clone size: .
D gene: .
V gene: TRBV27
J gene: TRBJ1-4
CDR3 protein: CASSLDSQKLFF
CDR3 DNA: TGTGCCAGCAGTTTAGACAGCCAAAAACTGTTTTTT

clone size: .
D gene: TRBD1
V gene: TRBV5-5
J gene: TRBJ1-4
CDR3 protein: CASSTRGHGEKLFF
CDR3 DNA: TGTGCCAGCAGTACGAGGGGGCACGGTGAAAAACTGTTTTTT

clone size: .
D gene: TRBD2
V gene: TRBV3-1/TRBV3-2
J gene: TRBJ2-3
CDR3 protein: CASSQRTSGGLGSTDTQYF
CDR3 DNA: TGTGCCAGCAGCCAGCGGACTAGCGGGGGCCTCGGAAGCACAGATACGCAGTATTTT

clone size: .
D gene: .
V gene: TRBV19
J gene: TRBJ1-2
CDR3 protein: CASSQTVAGYTF
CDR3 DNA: TGTGCCAGTAGCCAGACAGTGGCTGGCTACACCTTC

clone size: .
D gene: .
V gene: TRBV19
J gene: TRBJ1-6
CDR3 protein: CASSIDRTPHSPLHF
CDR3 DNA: TGTGCCAGTAGTATTGACAGGACCCCACACTCACCCCTCCACTTT

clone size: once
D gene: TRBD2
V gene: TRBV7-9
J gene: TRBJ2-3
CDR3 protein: CASSRSGGNTDTQYF
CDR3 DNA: TGTGCCAGCAGCAGAAGCGGGGGCAACACAGATACGCAGTATTTT

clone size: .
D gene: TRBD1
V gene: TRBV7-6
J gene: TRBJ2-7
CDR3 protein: CASSLRTGVEQYF
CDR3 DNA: TGTGCCAGCAGCCTACGGACAGGGGTCGAGCAGTACTTC

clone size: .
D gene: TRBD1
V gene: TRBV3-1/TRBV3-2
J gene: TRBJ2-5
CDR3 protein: CASSHIGTGLGETQYF
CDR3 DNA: TGTGCCAGCAGCCACATAGGGACAGGGTTAGGGGAGACCCAGTACTTC

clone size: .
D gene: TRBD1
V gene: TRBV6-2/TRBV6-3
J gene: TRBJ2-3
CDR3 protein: CASSSGTESDTQYF
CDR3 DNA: TGTGCCAGCAGTTCCGGGACAGAGTCAGATACGCAGTATTTT

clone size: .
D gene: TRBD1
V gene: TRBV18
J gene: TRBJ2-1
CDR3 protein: CASSPVGTGYYNEQFF
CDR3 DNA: TGTGCCAGCTCACCAGTCGGGACAGGGTACTACAATGAGCAGTTCTTC

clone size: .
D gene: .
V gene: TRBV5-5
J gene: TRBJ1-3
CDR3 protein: CASSFGGRYSGNTIYF
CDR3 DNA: TGTGCCAGCAGCTTCGGCGGGAGATACTCTGGAAACACCATATATTTT

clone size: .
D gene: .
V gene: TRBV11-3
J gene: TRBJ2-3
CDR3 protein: CASSQYGGADTQYF
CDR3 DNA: TGTGCCAGCAGCCAGTACGGGGGAGCAGATACGCAGTATTTT

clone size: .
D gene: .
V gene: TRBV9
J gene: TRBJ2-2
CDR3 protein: CASSPQGGELFF
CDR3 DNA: TGTGCCAGCAGCCCCCAGGGAGGGGAGCTGTTTTTT

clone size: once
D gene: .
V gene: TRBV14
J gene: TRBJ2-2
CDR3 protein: CASSQGGPGAGELFF
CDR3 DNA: TGTGCCAGCAGCCAAGGAGGGCCAGGGGCCGGGGAGCTGTTTTTT

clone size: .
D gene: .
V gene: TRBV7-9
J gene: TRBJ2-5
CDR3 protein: CASSAIEGETQYF
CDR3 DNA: TGTGCCAGCAGCGCGATCGAGGGAGAGACCCAGTACTTC

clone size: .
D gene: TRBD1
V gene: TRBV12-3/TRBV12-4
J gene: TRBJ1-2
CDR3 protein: CASSWDRGRGYTF
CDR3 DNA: TGTGCCAGCAGCTGGGACAGGGGACGAGGCTACACCTTC

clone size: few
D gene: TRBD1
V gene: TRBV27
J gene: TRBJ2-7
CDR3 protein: CASSLATTGDLSYEQYF
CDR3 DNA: TGTGCCAGCAGTTTAGCCACGACAGGGGACCTCTCCTACGAGCAGTACTTC

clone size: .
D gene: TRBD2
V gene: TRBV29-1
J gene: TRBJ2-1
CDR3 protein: CSVDGLAGPQNTYNEQFF
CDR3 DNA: TGCAGCGTTGATGGACTAGCGGGCCCGCAAAATACCTACAATGAGCAGTTCTTC

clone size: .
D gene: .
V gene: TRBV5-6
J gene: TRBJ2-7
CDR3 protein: CASSRLNAYEQYF
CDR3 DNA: TGTGCCAGCAGCCGTTTAAATGCCTACGAGCAGTACTTC

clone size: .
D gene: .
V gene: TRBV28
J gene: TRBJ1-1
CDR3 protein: CATAEAGFAFF
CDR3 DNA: TGTGCCACCGCAGAAGCAGGGTTCGCTTTCTTT

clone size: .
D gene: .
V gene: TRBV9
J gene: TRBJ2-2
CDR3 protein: CASSAPSGLEAGTGELFF
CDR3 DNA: TGTGCCAGCAGCGCCCCGTCGGGACTCGAGGCGGGAACCGGGGAGCTGTTTTTT

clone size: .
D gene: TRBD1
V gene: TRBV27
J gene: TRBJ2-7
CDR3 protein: CASSATTGGYEQYF
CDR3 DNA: TGTGCCAGCAGTGCAACTACAGGGGGTTACGAGCAGTACTTC

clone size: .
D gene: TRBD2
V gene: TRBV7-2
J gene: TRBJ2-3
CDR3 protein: CASSLGGGGWDTQYF
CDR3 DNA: TGTGCCAGCAGCTTAGGCGGGGGGGGCTGGGATACGCAGTATTTT

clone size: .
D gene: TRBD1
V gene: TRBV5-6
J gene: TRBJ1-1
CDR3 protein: CASSPADRSEAFF
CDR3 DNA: TGTGCCAGCAGCCCAGCGGACAGGAGTGAAGCTTTCTTT

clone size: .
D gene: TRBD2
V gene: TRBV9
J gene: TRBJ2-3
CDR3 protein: CASSVPFSGGGTDTQYF
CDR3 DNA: TGTGCCAGCAGCGTCCCATTCAGCGGGGGAGGCACAGATACGCAGTATTTT

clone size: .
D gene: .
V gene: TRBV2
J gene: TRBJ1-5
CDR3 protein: CASSRMQLDSNQPQHF
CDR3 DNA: TGTGCCAGCAGTCGAATGCAACTCGATAGCAATCAGCCCCAGCATTTT

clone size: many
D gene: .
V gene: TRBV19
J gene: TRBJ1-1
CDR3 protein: CASSIDIGGTEAFF
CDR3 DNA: TGTGCCAGTAGTATCGATATCGGGGGCACTGAAGCTTTCTTT

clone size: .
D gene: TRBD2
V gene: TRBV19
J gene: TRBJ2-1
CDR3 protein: CASTPGLAYNEQFF
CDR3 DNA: TGTGCCAGTACCCCAGGACTAGCCTACAATGAGCAGTTCTTC

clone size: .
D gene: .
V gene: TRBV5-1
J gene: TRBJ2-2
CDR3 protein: CASSEQGTGELFF
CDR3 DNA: TGCGCCAGCAGCGAGCAGGGGACCGGGGAGCTGTTTTTT

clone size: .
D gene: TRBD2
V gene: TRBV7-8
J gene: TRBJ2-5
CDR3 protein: CASSVVAGGPQETQYF
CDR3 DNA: TGTGCCAGCAGCGTAGTAGCGGGAGGGCCGCAGGAGACCCAGTACTTC

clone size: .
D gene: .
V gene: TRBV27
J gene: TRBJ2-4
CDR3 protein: CASSFGHIQYF
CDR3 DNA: TGTGCCAGCAGTTTCGGTCACATTCAGTACTTC

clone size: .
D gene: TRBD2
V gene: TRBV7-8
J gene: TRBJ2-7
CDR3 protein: CASRSSGSRYEQYF
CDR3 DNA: TGTGCCAGCAGATCTAGCGGGAGCCGTTACGAGCAGTACTTC

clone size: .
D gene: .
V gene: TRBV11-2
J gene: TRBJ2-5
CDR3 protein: CASSLVAGFKETQYF
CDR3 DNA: TGTGCCAGCAGCTTAGTGGCAGGCTTTAAAGAGACCCAGTACTTC

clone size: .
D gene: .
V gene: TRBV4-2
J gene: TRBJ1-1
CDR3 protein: CASSQNGRTEAFF
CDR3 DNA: TGTGCCAGCAGCCAAAATGGTAGAACTGAAGCTTTCTTT

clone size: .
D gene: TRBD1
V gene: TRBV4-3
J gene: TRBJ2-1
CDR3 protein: CASSLDREWLYNEQFF
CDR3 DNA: TGCGCCAGCAGCCTTGACAGGGAGTGGCTCTACAATGAGCAGTTCTTC

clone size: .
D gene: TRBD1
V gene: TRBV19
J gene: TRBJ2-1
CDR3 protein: CASSIDGTGDEQFF
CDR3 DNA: TGTGCCAGTAGTATAGATGGGACAGGGGATGAGCAGTTCTTC

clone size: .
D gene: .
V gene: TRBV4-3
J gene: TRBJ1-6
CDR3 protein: CASSQDKAPIQALHF
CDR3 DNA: TGCGCCAGCAGCCAAGATAAGGCCCCTATTCAGGCCCTCCACTTT

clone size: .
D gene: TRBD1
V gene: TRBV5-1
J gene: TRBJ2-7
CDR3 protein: CASSSGQGLYEQYF
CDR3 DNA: TGCGCCAGCAGCTCTGGACAGGGTCTGTACGAGCAGTACTTC

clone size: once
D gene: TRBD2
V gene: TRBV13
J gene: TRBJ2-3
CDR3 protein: CASRLAGGPAGHTDTQYF
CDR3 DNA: TGTGCCAGCAGACTAGCGGGAGGGCCTGCTGGACACACAGATACGCAGTATTTT